This note documents a single T cell receptor beta chain sequence. Sequencing was performed with immunoSEQ multiplex PCR; in TCRdb, only in-frame clones are kept and a portion is missing. This sample yields hundreds of thousands of clones, of which approximately 96% are seen a single time; more than 0.085% belongs to the top ten. These data originate in a study of shared clonotypes between healthy human individuals. The CDR3 has 16 residues. Germline CDR1 MDHEN, CDR2 SYDVKM. The junction had 9 bases not matched to a gene; V was cut back by 6 bases and J by 5 bases. Naive-designated CD8 cells lacked CD45RO, were positively enriched for CCR7, and omitted terminally differentiated effector memory CD45RA+ cells.

The V and J genes are TRBV28 and TRBJ2-5, with 13 bases that match TRBD2. This receptor was taken from a woman in her twenties or thirties in good health. The sample comprised naive CD8+ T cells sorted from blood. The CDR3: CASRPWTSGSAETQYF. Written as DNA, the CDR3 is TGTGCCAGCAGGCCTTGGACTAGCGGGAGTGCGGAGACCCAGTACTTC.